The present entry profiles one TCR beta chain with its context. The V gene's germline CDR1 is SGHAT and CDR2 FQDESV (reference sequence). Trimming removed 6 bases from V and 5 bases from J; junction bases left unmatched: 17. The CDR3 loop spans 18 amino acids. Hyperthyroidism had been newly diagnosed in patients aged 18 to 65, and its duration was under 2 months. Authors of the study amplified TCR beta CDR3 regions from RNA transcripts. HTBI primers were employed in a first-round RT-PCR of the TCR CDR3. TCRdb passed the multiplex PCR reads through MiXCR, listing each CDR3 protein once. The table records 550,000 to 850,000 distinct CDR3 sequences, around 20% of them present only once. The data were obtained in a study of T cells in Graves' hyperthyroidism and ophthalmopathy.

Sequencing was performed on blood. This clonotype was sampled from a woman between 45 and 65 years old with Graves' hyperthyroidism that later progressed to Graves' ophthalmopathy. The V call is TRBV11-1, the J call TRBJ1-1; 11 bases align to TRBD1. CDR3 sequence reads: CASRTRTGGAGTYTEAFF. The CDR3 DNA sequence: TGTGCCAGCAGGACCAGGACAGGGGGCGCTGGGACTTATACTGAAGCTTTCTTT.